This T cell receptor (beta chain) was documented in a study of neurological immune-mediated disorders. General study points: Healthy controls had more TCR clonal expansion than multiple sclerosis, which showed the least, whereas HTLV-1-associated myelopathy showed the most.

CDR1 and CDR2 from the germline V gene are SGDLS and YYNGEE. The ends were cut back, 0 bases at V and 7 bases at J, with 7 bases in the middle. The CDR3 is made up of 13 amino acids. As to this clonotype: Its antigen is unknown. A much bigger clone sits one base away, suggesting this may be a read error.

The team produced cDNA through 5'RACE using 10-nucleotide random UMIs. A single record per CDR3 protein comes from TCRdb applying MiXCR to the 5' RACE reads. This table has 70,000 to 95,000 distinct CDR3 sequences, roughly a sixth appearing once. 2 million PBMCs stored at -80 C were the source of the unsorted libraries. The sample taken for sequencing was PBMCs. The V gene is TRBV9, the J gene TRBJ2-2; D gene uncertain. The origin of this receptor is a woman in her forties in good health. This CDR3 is CASSVDSGGELFF. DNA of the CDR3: TGTGCCAGCAGCGTAGACTCTGGCGGGGAGCTGTTTTTT.